This T cell receptor (beta chain) is from a study of shared clonotypes between healthy human individuals. Study outcomes and limitations: Naive subsets, compared against memory subsets, generally had larger estimated richness values. Shared clonotypes: approximately 4.5% naive CD4, around 3.7% naive CD8, less than 2.5% memory CD4, around 0.4% memory CD8.

This table comes from immunoSEQ multiplex PCR, and its TCRdb copy is limited to in-frame clones, with some not included. Of roughly 2,000,000 clones listed, 80% to 95% are singletons. Germline V gene sequence: CDR1 SGHDN, CDR2 FVKESK. Unmatched junction bases numbered 4, after V lost 6 bases and J lost 3 bases. The CDR3 length is 14 residues. About this clone: Its antigen is still unknown.

CD8 cells regarded as naive lacked CD45RO, were positively chosen for CCR7, and omitted terminally differentiated effector memory CD45RA+ cells. The chain carries TRBV14 and TRBJ1-1, with 10 nucleotides matching TRBD1. Specimen: naive CD8+ T cells from PBMCs. This clonotype was obtained from a man aged 18-30 years in good health. Some clones in this sample may be carry-over from other donors' samples. The CDR3 reads CASRRDRGHTEAFF. The CDR3 nucleotides are TGTGCCAGCAGACGAGACAGGGGGCACACTGAAGCTTTCTTT.